A single sample gave rise to the 13 T cell receptor beta chains below, sequenced in a study of blood T cell repertoires in COVID-19. The assay was immunoSEQ multiplex PCR, and TCRdb's table has in-frame clones only and misses some. In the table there are about 210,000 clones, 89% of which are singletons. Sequenced sample: peripheral blood. All receptors come from a woman aged 40 to 50 with acute or convalescent COVID-19.

The V gene is TRBV2, the J gene TRBJ2-7; TRBD1 might be the D (6 bases). Germline loops: CDR1 SNHLY, CDR2 FYNNEI. Trimming pared 3 bases from V and 5 bases from J, leaving 11 bases between. This CDR3 is 13 amino acids long. CDR3 protein: CASSEGHPNEQYV. The CDR3 region has the DNA TGTGCCAGCAGTGAGGGACATCCGAACGAGCAGTACGTC.

In DNA form, the CDR3 reads TGCAGCGCGGACAGGGCCACTAACTATGGCTACACCTTC. Translated, it gives CSADRATNYGYTF. The chain has TRBV29-1 and TRBJ1-2; 8 bases align to TRBD1. The ends lost 7 bases at V and 0 bases at J; junction bases unmatched: 4. The germline V gene has CDR1 SQVTM and CDR2 ANQGSEA. This CDR3 is built from 13 residues.

This sequence joins TRBV9 and TRBJ2-2; D is possibly TRBD1 (5 bases). V was cut by 0 bases and J by 6 bases, with 15 bases left in between. The CDR3 covers 16 residues. CDR1 SGDLS and CDR2 YYNGEE come from the germline V gene. The CDR3 sequence is CASSVVDRVHSGELFF. The CDR3, as DNA: TGTGCCAGCAGCGTAGTTGACAGAGTACATTCCGGGGAGCTGTTTTTT.

V is TRBV6-4 and J is TRBJ2-2; perhaps TRBD1 as D (5 bases). Germline assignment: CDR1 MRHNA and CDR2 SNTAGT. This CDR3 has 14 residues. Trimming removed 4 bases from V and 4 bases from J, with 10 bases in between. The CDR3 here is CASSVGAGTGELFF. The DNA of the CDR3 is TGTGCCAGCAGTGTAGGGGCAGGCACCGGGGAGCTGTTTTTT.

In this sample, this clone turned up many times. The rearrangement links TRBV5-1 to TRBJ1-2; perhaps TRBD1 as D (5 bases). From germline, CDR1 is SGHRS and CDR2 YFSETQ. The CDR3 has 12 amino acids. The ends were cut back, 4 bases at V and 9 bases at J, with 13 bases in the middle. CDR3 nucleotide sequence: TGCGCCAGCAGCGAGGCAGGGAATAGCTACACCTTC. Translation gives CASSEAGNSYTF.

The gene calls are TRBV10-1 and TRBJ2-1; 12 nucleotides align to TRBD2. This CDR3 contains 15 residues. The V gene end was trimmed by 2 bases and the J gene end by 10 bases; junction bases not matched to a gene: 6. Germline V gene sequence: CDR1 WNHNN, CDR2 SYGVQD (reference sequence). This chain's CDR3 is CASSETSGGPGEQFF. CDR3 nucleotides: TGCGCCAGCAGTGAGACTAGCGGGGGGCCCGGCGAGCAGTTCTTC.

V gene TRBV11-2 combines with J gene TRBJ1-5, with D unclear. Germline assignment: CDR1 SGHAT and CDR2 FQNNGV. The length of the CDR3 is 15 residues. V lost 5 bases to trimming and J lost 0 bases, with 11 bases between them. CDR3 coding DNA: TGTGCCAGCAGCGAACAGAGTTATAGCAATCAGCCCCAGCATTTT. This sequence encodes CASSEQSYSNQPQHF.

The chain combines TRBV7-9 with TRBJ2-4; 9 bases are shared with TRBD1. Germline V gives CDR1 SEHNR, CDR2 FQNEAQ (reference sequence). V trimming: 6 bases; J trimming: 5 bases; junction bases outside the gene matches: 2. The CDR3 has 13 residues. CDR3 sequence (DNA): TGTGCCAGCAGTCGACAGGGGGAAAACATTCAGTACTTC. As protein: CASSRQGENIQYF.

The chain couples TRBV5-1 to TRBJ1-1; 10 bases fit TRBD1. The CDR3 totals 12 residues. The J segment lost 11 bases and the V segment lost 4 bases, leaving 5 bases of the junction unmatched. Germline CDR1 and CDR2: SGHRS and YFSETQ. Here the CDR3 DNA reads TGCGCCAGCAGCCCGGACAGGGGGGGGGCTTTCTTT. As protein: CASSPDRGGAFF.

The chain links TRBV9 to TRBJ1-5; D is undetermined. Per germline, CDR1 SGDLS and CDR2 YYNGEE. Trimming cost V 3 bases and J 0 bases, with 10 bases left between them. The CDR3 sequence is 15 residues long. The CDR3 loop is CASSASGYSNQPQHF. The CDR3 DNA reads as TGTGCCAGCAGCGCCTCAGGCTATAGCAATCAGCCCCAGCATTTT.

This chain uses TRBV19 with TRBJ1-5; no reliable D call. Per the germline V gene, CDR1 is LNHDA and CDR2 is SQIVND (reference sequence). Trimming pared 3 bases from V and 0 bases from J, leaving 9 bases between. The length of the CDR3 is 15 residues. The DNA of the CDR3 is TGTGCCAGTAGTATTAGTGGTTATAGCAATCAGCCCCAGCATTTT. Amino acids: CASSISGYSNQPQHF. The full variable domain, its missing parts supplied by reference TRBV19 and TRBJ1-5, is DGGITQSPKYLFRKEGQNVTLSCEQNLNHDAMYWYRQDPGQGLRLIYYSQIVNDFQKGDIAEGYSVSREKKESFPLTVTSAQKNPTAFYLCASSISGYSNQPQHFGDGTRLSIL.

The gene calls are TRBV7-8 and TRBJ1-2; D perhaps matches TRBD1 (6 bases). CDR1 SGHVS and CDR2 FQNEAQ come from the germline V gene. V was shortened by 8 bases and J by 7 bases, with 17 bases between the two germline ends. The CDR3 totals 13 residues. The CDR3 reads CASAEVQGSGYTF. The CDR3 bases are TGTGCCAGCGCTGAGGTACAGGGATCTGGCTACACCTTC.

The chain couples TRBV11-3 to TRBJ2-2; a possible D gene is TRBD1 (5 bases). The germline V gene encodes CDR1 SGHNT and CDR2 YENEEA. This CDR3 is 16 amino acids long. V was clipped by 3 bases and J by 4 bases, with 15 bases between them. This CDR3 is CASSFSRQGFTGELFF. The CDR3 DNA sequence: TGTGCCAGCAGCTTCAGTCGGCAGGGTTTCACCGGGGAGCTGTTTTTT.